These 17 T cell receptor beta chains originate from one sample sequenced in a study of T cells expressing NK-cell markers. TCRdb reprocessed the 5' RACE reads; each CDR3 protein has one entry and no DNA is given. The sample data list about 460,000 distinct CDR3 sequences. Sequencing was carried out using blood T cells: a sorted CD56 or NKG2C T cell subset, CD4+ or CD8+ T cells, or bulk PBMC T cells (not recorded which). The origin of the receptors is a woman aged 45 to 65 in good health.

This chain links TRBV9 with TRBJ1-2. CDR1 and CDR2 (germline): SGDLS, YYNGEE. The CDR3 sequence is 13 residues long. The CDR3: CASSLTTSYGYTF.

J is TRBJ1-6 and V is TRBV12-3 or TRBV12-4; no DNA is available, so the TRBD1 call from TCRdb remains unchecked. CDR3 size: 14 residues. This CDR3 is CASSFGQAGSPLHF.

The chain recombines TRBV19 with TRBJ2-6; the TCRdb call, TRBD1, lacks DNA for checking. CDR3 length: 17 residues. The germline V gene encodes CDR1 LNHDA and CDR2 SQIVND (reference sequence). Here the CDR3 reads CASTIWGQGAGANVLTF.

CDR3 residues: CGFGERDTGELFF. This chain connects TRBV21-1 to TRBJ2-2; the D call of TRBD1 rests on TCRdb alone, since no DNA is present to check it. TRBV21-1 is a pseudogene segment. The CDR3 runs 13 residues.

The genes are TRBV6-1 and TRBJ2-3; no DNA is available, so the TRBD1 call from TCRdb remains unchecked. Germline loops: CDR1 MNHNS, CDR2 SASEGT. This CDR3 has 13 residues. CDR3 loop: CASRAPLGDTQYF.

The chain joins TRBV5-1 to TRBJ2-3; absent DNA, TCRdb's TRBD2 call cannot be checked. Germline V gives CDR1 SGHRS, CDR2 YFSETQ. The CDR3 loop spans 15 amino acids. CDR3 sequence reads: CASSPSGSGGDTQYF. The whole variable domain, filled in from reference TRBV5-1 and TRBJ2-3, reads KAGVTQTPRYLIKTRGQQVTLSCSPISGHRSVSWYQQTPGQGLQFLFEYFSETQRNKGNFPGRFSGRQFSNSRSEMNVSTLELGDSALYLCASSPSGSGGDTQYFGPGTRLTVL.

The rearrangement uses TRBV6-1 and TRBJ2-5; the TRBD2 assignment by TCRdb is unverifiable without DNA. The germline V gene encodes CDR1 MNHNS and CDR2 SASEGT. CDR3 length equals 15 residues. This chain's CDR3 is CASSKRLAGEETQYF.

The CDR3 spells CASSVVTGEAGTGELFF. The chain combines TRBV9 with TRBJ2-2; TCRdb proposes TRBD2, but this gene call is untestable without DNA. Germline CDR1 is SGDLS and CDR2 is YYNGEE. CDR3 length: 17 amino acids.

The chain joins TRBV29-1 to TRBJ1-5. This CDR3 is 13 amino acids long. Germline CDR1 is SQVTM and CDR2 is ANQGSEA. The CDR3 sequence is CSVADGLSQPQHF.

The genes are TRBV2 and TRBJ2-1. Germline V CDR1 and CDR2: SNHLY, FYNNEI. The CDR3 loop spans 14 amino acids. The CDR3 is CASRGVSSYNEQFF.

V gene TRBV7-9 combines with J gene TRBJ2-5; TCRdb proposes TRBD1, but this gene call is untestable without DNA. Germline V gene lookup returns CDR1 SEHNR and CDR2 FQNEAQ (reference sequence). The CDR3 consists of 16 residues. CDR3 in amino acids: CASSSRSQGLVETQYF.

The CDR3 here is CASSRKGVNEKLFF. The chain couples TRBV12-3 or TRBV12-4 to TRBJ1-4; TCRdb returns TRBD1, unconfirmable since there is no DNA. The CDR3 is 14 residues long.

This chain links TRBV20-1 with TRBJ2-7; TCRdb designates TRBD2, a call that cannot be tested without DNA. CDR3 size: 14 residues. Germline V CDR1 and CDR2: DFQATT, SNEGSKA (reference sequence). The chain's CDR3 is CSALRGRGGDEQYF.

The chain has TRBV29-1 and TRBJ2-3; the D call of TRBD1 rests on TCRdb alone, since no DNA is present to check it. This CDR3 comprises 14 residues. Germline V gene sequence: CDR1 SQVTM, CDR2 ANQGSEA. CDR3 sequence reads: CSVETGDMTDTQYF.

The chain combines TRBV24-1 with TRBJ2-5; the TCRdb call, TRBD2, lacks DNA for checking. CDR3 length: 14 residues. Germline V CDR1 and CDR2: KGHDR, SFDVKD. CDR3 protein: CATRIPASGETQYF.

The chain uses TRBV6-5 and TRBJ2-7; TCRdb designates TRBD1, a call that cannot be tested without DNA. The CDR3 sequence is 15 residues long. CDR1 is MNHEY and CDR2 is SVGAGI in the germline V gene. CDR3 in amino acids: CASSPGGQGNYEQYF.

This chain connects TRBV4-1 to TRBJ1-1. Looked up from germline, CDR1 is MGHRA and CDR2 is YSYEKL. There are 18 residues in the CDR3. The CDR3 here is CASSQDGLQRRSNTEAFF.